This is a list of T cell receptor beta chains from one sample in a study of shared clonotypes between healthy human individuals. Assay used: immunoSEQ multiplex PCR; TCRdb lists only in-frame clones, some missing. The sample consists of millions of clones, over 85% of them appearing once. Sequencing used naive CD4+ T cells from PBMCs. The source is a man younger than 35 in good health. Some clones in this sample may be carry-over from other donors' samples. CDR3s include the opening cysteine and the closing phenylalanine or tryptophan. The D gene is left open where the match is weak. Clone size is stated in some rows and not others, as once, few, many or a class when expanded.

NA	NA	TRBJ2-5	TRBV10-1	CASSAAGVGKETQYF	TGCGCCAGCTCCGCCGCGGGTGTAGGGAAAGAGACCCAGTACTTC
NA	NA	TRBJ1-4	TRBV2	CASSLQGFFEKLFF	TGTGCCAGCAGTTTACAGGGATTCTTTGAAAAACTGTTTTTT
NA	NA	TRBJ2-1	TRBV5-5	CASSLSMGSPGYNEQFF	TGTGCCAGCAGCTTGTCTATGGGCAGCCCGGGGTACAATGAGCAGTTCTTC
NA	NA	TRBJ2-7	TRBV29-1	CSVELDTYEQYF	TGCAGCGTGGAACTGGACACCTACGAGCAGTACTTC
TRBD2	NA	TRBJ2-1	TRBV5-1	CASSWTSGIKNNEQFF	TGCGCCAGCAGCTGGACTAGCGGGATAAAAAACAATGAGCAGTTCTTC
NA	NA	TRBJ2-1	TRBV7-6	CASSLGTHLRSYNEQFF	TGTGCCAGCAGCTTAGGTACTCATCTCCGCTCCTACAATGAGCAGTTCTTC
NA	NA	TRBJ2-3	TRBV5-1	CASTPPGTSTDTQYF	TGCGCCAGCACCCCCCCGGGAACTAGCACAGATACGCAGTATTTT
TRBD1	NA	TRBJ2-7	TRBV7-8	CASSLAQGLPYEQYF	TGTGCCAGCAGCTTAGCACAGGGGCTCCCCTACGAGCAGTACTTC
TRBD1	NA	TRBJ2-7	TRBV7-2	CASSWDSAPREQYF	TGTGCCAGCAGCTGGGACAGTGCTCCTCGCGAGCAGTACTTC
NA	NA	TRBJ2-1	TRBV7-9	CASSGVYNEQFF	TGTGCCAGCAGCGGGGTATACAATGAGCAGTTCTTC
NA	NA	TRBJ2-1	TRBV28	CASSLSPRREQFF	TGTGCCAGCAGTTTGTCCCCCCGGAGAGAGCAGTTCTTC
NA	once	TRBJ2-2	TRBV6-1	CASRKTGANTGELFF	TGTGCCAGCAGGAAGACAGGAGCCAACACCGGGGAGCTGTTTTTT
TRBD1	NA	TRBJ2-7	TRBV9	CASSVGSGTGTTEQYF	TGTGCCAGCAGCGTAGGATCGGGGACAGGGACAACCGAGCAGTACTTC
TRBD1	NA	TRBJ1-2	TRBV2	CASSAGTGHYGYTF	TGTGCCAGCAGTGCCGGGACAGGACATTATGGCTACACCTTC
NA	few	TRBJ2-1	TRBV7-9	CASSERLGNYNEQFF	TGTGCCAGCAGTGAGCGACTAGGGAACTACAATGAGCAGTTCTTC
NA	NA	TRBJ2-1	TRBV7-2	CASSQYRGNEQFF	TGTGCCAGCAGCCAATACAGAGGGAATGAGCAGTTCTTC
NA	NA	TRBJ1-5	TRBV6-1	CASRTGSNQPQHF	TGTGCCAGCAGAACAGGGAGCAATCAGCCCCAGCATTTT
TRBD2	NA	TRBJ2-1	TRBV5-1	CASSLVAGGPGFGGGNEQFF	TGCGCCAGCAGCTTGGTGGCGGGAGGGCCTGGTTTTGGAGGCGGCAATGAGCAGTTCTTC
NA	NA	TRBJ2-3	TRBV5-1	CASNPGTLRPDTQYF	TGCGCCAGCAATCCCGGGACCCTCCGGCCCGATACGCAGTATTTT
TRBD1	once	TRBJ1-1	TRBV7-2	CASSPFSGTVGTEAFF	TGTGCCAGCAGCCCCTTCTCCGGGACAGTGGGCACTGAAGCTTTCTTT
NA	NA	TRBJ2-2	TRBV10-3	CASKPWNLVPGELFF	TGTGCCAGCAAACCGTGGAACCTAGTCCCCGGGGAGCTGTTTTTT
TRBD1	NA	TRBJ2-2	TRBV15	CATSRVGQGALAGELFF	TGTGCCACCAGCAGGGTGGGACAGGGGGCGTTAGCCGGGGAGCTGTTTTTT
NA	NA	TRBJ2-6	TRBV5-6	CASSLARAGANVLTF	TGTGCCAGCAGCTTGGCCAGGGCCGGGGCCAACGTCCTGACTTTC
NA	NA	TRBJ2-3	TRBV2	CASALGLGTDTQYF	TGTGCCAGCGCCCTAGGGTTAGGCACAGATACGCAGTATTTT